A selection of T cell receptor beta chains follows, all from one sample in a study of blood T cell repertoires in COVID-19. Data came from immunoSEQ multiplex PCR; TCRdb stores just in-frame clones and leaves some out. The sample records some 90,000 clones, about 82% being singletons. Material for sequencing was peripheral blood. The receptors were gathered from a human donor in a cohort sampled during active COVID-19. CDR3s include the opening cysteine and the closing phenylalanine or tryptophan. Fields, in order: V gene, D gene, CDR3 length, J gene, clone size, CDR3 DNA, CDR3 protein. A D gene is named only where the DNA matches it firmly. Expanded clones are given a class, and other clones once, few, many or no size at all.

TRBV6-2/TRBV6-3	TRBD1	15	TRBJ1-1	NA	TGTGCCAGCAGTTACTCCGGACAGGGTGAGACTGAAGCTTTCTTT	CASSYSGQGETEAFF
TRBV11-3	TRBD2	16	TRBJ2-1	NA	TGTGCCAGCAGCCGCGTCCCTAGCGGGGGGAGTCGGGAGCAGTTCTTC	CASSRVPSGGSREQFF
TRBV6-7	TRBD1	12	TRBJ1-1	NA	TGTGCCAGGACAGGGGGAAACACTGAAGCTTTCTTT	CARTGGNTEAFF
TRBV28	TRBD2	14	TRBJ2-5	NA	TGTGCCAGCAGGATCGGGGGGGCCGGTGAGACCCAGTACTTC	CASRIGGAGETQYF
TRBV11-3	NA	14	TRBJ2-5	NA	TGTGCCAGCAGCTTAGACTCGGGTGGAGGGACCCAGTACTTC	CASSLDSGGGTQYF
TRBV28	NA	14	TRBJ2-1	NA	TGTGCCAGCAGTTTAGCTAGCCGAAACAATGAGCAGTTCTTC	CASSLASRNNEQFF
TRBV6-5	NA	13	TRBJ1-2	NA	TGTGCCAGCAGGGCAGGCAGTGACTATGGCTACACCTTC	CASRAGSDYGYTF
TRBV15	NA	13	TRBJ2-2	NA	TGTGCCACCAGCAGCTTTCCCCCCGGGGAGCTGTTTTTT	CATSSFPPGELFF
TRBV7-6	NA	14	TRBJ2-5	NA	TGTGCCAGCAGCTTAGCATGGAGGGGAGAGACCCAGTACTTC	CASSLAWRGETQYF
TRBV30	NA	14	TRBJ1-1	NA	TGTGCCTGGAGTCCGGGACACCTGAACACTGAAGCTTTCTTT	CAWSPGHLNTEAFF
TRBV10-3	TRBD2	15	TRBJ2-7	NA	TGTGCCATCAGTGGGACTAGCGGGAGAATATCCGAGCAGTACTTC	CAISGTSGRISEQYF
TRBV19	NA	13	TRBJ2-5	NA	TGTGCCAGTAGTGGAAGCAGGGGAGAGACCCAGTACTTC	CASSGSRGETQYF
TRBV7-2	NA	14	TRBJ2-7	NA	TGTGCCAGCAGCTTAGTAAGCCAGGGCGGCGAGCAGTACTTC	CASSLVSQGGEQYF
TRBV19	NA	14	TRBJ1-1	NA	TGTGCCAGTAGGGTCGGGGGGGCGAGCACTGAAGCTTTCTTT	CASRVGGASTEAFF
TRBV7-9	TRBD2	15	TRBJ2-1	NA	TGTGCCAGCAGCACAACGCGACTAGCCGTCGATGAGCAGTTCTTC	CASSTTRLAVDEQFF
TRBV11-2	TRBD1	14	TRBJ2-7	NA	TGTGCCAGCAGCTACCGGGACAGGGCCTACGAGCAGTACTTC	CASSYRDRAYEQYF
TRBV4-1	NA	15	TRBJ1-2	NA	TGCGCCAGCAGCCAGTTTCAGGGGTTAGGCTATGGCTACACCTTC	CASSQFQGLGYGYTF
TRBV6-5	TRBD2	14	TRBJ2-7	NA	TGTGCCAGCAGAACGACTAGCGGGGTCCTCGAGCAGTACTTC	CASRTTSGVLEQYF
TRBV29-1	NA	10	TRBJ1-1	NA	TGCAGCGTTGTAACAGTTGAAGCTTTCTTT	CSVVTVEAFF
TRBV2	NA	15	TRBJ2-2	NA	TGTGCCAGCATTCCTGGGGGGGCGGGCACCGGGGAGCTGTTTTTT	CASIPGGAGTGELFF
TRBV5-4	TRBD1	15	TRBJ2-1	NA	TGTGCCAGCAGCTCGCCGCGCGACAGGGCCAATGAGCAGTTCTTC	CASSSPRDRANEQFF
TRBV19	NA	14	TRBJ2-2	NA	TGTGCCAGTATTGGCGGAATGAACACCGGGGAGCTGTTTTTT	CASIGGMNTGELFF
TRBV20-1	TRBD1	15	TRBJ1-2	NA	TGCAGTGCTAGTCCCCCAGGGGGTGATAACTATGGCTACACCTTC	CSASPPGGDNYGYTF
TRBV9	NA	16	TRBJ2-7	NA	TGTGCCAGCAGCGTAGAGGGCGGACACAGCTCCTACGAGCAGTACTTC	CASSVEGGHSSYEQYF
TRBV21-1	NA	14	TRBJ2-5	NA	TGTGCCAGCAGCCTGACAGGGACGCAAGAGACCCAGTACTTC	CASSLTGTQETQYF
TRBV5-6	TRBD2	16	TRBJ2-4	NA	TGTGCCAGCAGCTCCCTCCCGGGGACTAGGGGTGGCATTCAGTACTTC	CASSSLPGTRGGIQYF
TRBV4-1	TRBD2	18	TRBJ2-1	NA	TGCGCCAGCAGCCAAGAGCGGGCTAGCGGGGGGCCTTACAATGAGCAGTTCTTC	CASSQERASGGPYNEQFF
TRBV10-3	TRBD1	13	TRBJ2-7	NA	TGTGCCATCACCCCGGGACAGGCCTACGAGCAGTACTTC	CAITPGQAYEQYF
TRBV7-6	NA	16	TRBJ2-1	NA	TGTGCCAGCAGCCTCTACCGACAGGTCGGCTACAATGAGCAGTTCTTC	CASSLYRQVGYNEQFF
TRBV5-4	TRBD1	15	TRBJ2-7	NA	TGTGCCAGCAGCAAAGGGACAGGGTTATTCCACGAGCAGTACTTC	CASSKGTGLFHEQYF
TRBV6-5	NA	14	TRBJ1-5	few	TGTGCCAGCAGTTTGCGGCAGGGGAATCAGCCCCAGCATTTT	CASSLRQGNQPQHF
TRBV5-4	TRBD1	13	TRBJ1-4	NA	TGTGCCAGCAGCTTAGCAGGGGGTGAAAAACTGTTTTTT	CASSLAGGEKLFF
TRBV19	NA	14	TRBJ2-5	NA	TGTGCCAGTAGTCCCCAGGCAATTGAAGAGACCCAGTACTTC	CASSPQAIEETQYF
TRBV12-3/TRBV12-4	NA	13	TRBJ2-7	once	TGTGCCAGCAGCGCGGGGTTCTCCCTCGCGCAGTACTTC	CASSAGFSLAQYF
TRBV6-1	TRBD1	15	TRBJ2-1	NA	TGTGCCAGCAGTGAAAGGGACAGGGGCTACAATGAGCAGTTCTTC	CASSERDRGYNEQFF
TRBV28	NA	15	TRBJ1-2	NA	TGTGCCAGCAGTTTATGGGGGGGTTGGAACTATGGCTACACCTTC	CASSLWGGWNYGYTF
TRBV7-8	TRBD1	14	TRBJ1-3	NA	TGTGCCAGCAGCCCGGGACAGCTTGGAAACACCATATATTTT	CASSPGQLGNTIYF
TRBV19	TRBD1	14	TRBJ1-5	few	TGTGCCAGTAGTCCCGGGACAGGGGGCCTGCCCCAGCATTTT	CASSPGTGGLPQHF
TRBV7-2	TRBD2	18	TRBJ2-5	NA	TGTGCCAGCAGCTCCCGACCTCTGGCGGGAGGTAGGCAAGAGACCCAGTACTTC	CASSSRPLAGGRQETQYF
TRBV5-1	NA	15	TRBJ2-1	once	TGCGCCAGCAGCTTGGATCCAGGATCCTACAATGAGCAGTTCTTC	CASSLDPGSYNEQFF
TRBV4-3	NA	15	TRBJ2-5	NA	TGCGCCAGCAGCCAAGAGATTGTTCGGGAAGAGACCCAGTACTTC	CASSQEIVREETQYF
TRBV7-2	TRBD2	16	TRBJ2-7	NA	TGTGCCAGCAGCCGGCGTATAGCGGGGTGGTCCTACGAGCAGTACTTC	CASSRRIAGWSYEQYF
TRBV9	TRBD2	15	TRBJ2-1	NA	TGTGCCAGCAGCATTAGCGGGATTTCCTACAATGAGCAGTTCTTC	CASSISGISYNEQFF
TRBV19	NA	14	TRBJ2-5	NA	TGTGCCAGTAGTATAGATCGCTGGCTTTCGACCCAGTACTTC	CASSIDRWLSTQYF
TRBV16	NA	11	TRBJ2-7	NA	TGTGCCAGCAGCCGAACTCTCGAGCAGTACTTC	CASSRTLEQYF
TRBV6-4	NA	14	TRBJ2-1	NA	TGTGCCAGCAGTGACAGGGGGTTATTTGATGAGCAGTTCTTC	CASSDRGLFDEQFF
TRBV4-3	NA	13	TRBJ2-1	once	TGCGCCAGCAGCCAAGTGGCTTCCGATGAGCAGTTCTTC	CASSQVASDEQFF
TRBV29-1	NA	13	TRBJ2-4	NA	TGCAGCGTTGAAGCTAGGGGCAAAAACATTCAGTACTTC	CSVEARGKNIQYF
TRBV24-1	TRBD1	16	TRBJ2-1	NA	TGTGCCACCAGTGATCCGACGGGACAGGGGTTAAATGAGCAGTTCTTC	CATSDPTGQGLNEQFF